This TCR beta chain stems from a study of OX40 agonist ivuxolimab in advanced cancers. Study-level information: It was permissible to have had prior anti-PD-1, anti-PD-L1 or anti-CTLA-4 therapy, and approximately 38% had some. Partial responses, seen in three patients, involved one hepatocellular carcinoma and two cutaneous melanomas.

The V gene's germline CDR1 is LNHNV and CDR2 YYDKDF (reference sequence). Trimming stripped 4 bases from V and 4 bases from J, with 13 bases between. The CDR3 covers 14 residues. The method was immunoSEQ multiplex PCR; TCRdb's version includes in-frame clones alone and lacks a portion of them. There are over 25,000 clones in the sample; roughly 84% occur only once, and 20% to 25% lies in the top ten. The specimen comprised CD4+ or CD8+ T cells sorted from blood, sampled in a trial of the OX40 agonist ivuxolimab. The chain uses TRBV15 and TRBJ1-2; weak D call: TRBD1 (6 bases). This receptor was identified in an adult with an advanced solid tumor such as melanoma, head and neck, liver or kidney cancer. In DNA, the CDR3 is TGTGCCACCAGCACTCAGGGGACCCCCTATGGCTACACCTTC. Amino acids: CATSTQGTPYGYTF.